These T cell receptor beta chains were read from a single sample in a study of PD-1 blockade in classical Hodgkin lymphoma. Profiling relied on immunoSEQ multiplex PCR, and the TCRdb table lists in-frame clones only, not all of them. The sample has tens of thousands of clones; about 89% are singletons. Material: peripheral blood mononuclear cells (PBMCs). The source is a human donor with classical Hodgkin lymphoma. Both conserved end residues are part of each CDR3. A D gene is named only where the DNA matches it firmly. Expanded clones get a size class; other rows say once, few or many, or leave the size out.

NA	TRBV29-1	NA	TRBJ1-4	CSVELGGNEKLFF	TGCAGCGTTGAACTTGGTGGTAATGAAAAACTGTTTTTT
medium-sized	TRBV6-6	NA	TRBJ2-7	CASSYTGTESYEQYF	TGTGCCAGCAGTTACACAGGGACGGAATCCTACGAGCAGTACTTC
NA	TRBV25-1	TRBD2	TRBJ2-1	CASSERPSGNEQFF	TGTGCCAGCAGTGAACGTCCTAGCGGGAATGAGCAGTTCTTC
NA	TRBV5-1	TRBD1	TRBJ1-1	CASSIKPGQWNTEAFF	TGCGCCAGCAGCATTAAACCGGGACAGTGGAACACTGAAGCTTTCTTT
NA	TRBV19	NA	TRBJ1-5	CASSMGELNQPQHF	TGTGCCAGTAGTATGGGGGAGTTAAATCAGCCCCAGCATTTT
NA	TRBV7-2	NA	TRBJ2-2	CASSLGLGIPPRELFF	TGTGCCAGCAGCTTAGGACTCGGGATTCCTCCCCGGGAGCTGTTTTTT
NA	TRBV19	NA	TRBJ2-1	CASSIPGRNNEQFF	TGTGCCAGTAGTATCCCGGGGCGGAACAATGAGCAGTTCTTC
NA	TRBV18	NA	TRBJ1-1	CASSPSGGDNTEAFF	TGTGCCAGCTCACCCAGCGGGGGGGACAACACTGAAGCTTTCTTT
NA	TRBV4-3	NA	TRBJ1-2	CASSQDSGNYGYTF	TGCGCCAGCAGCCAAGATTCCGGTAACTATGGCTACACCTTC
NA	TRBV4-2	NA	TRBJ2-3	CASSQDGQGIDTQYF	TGTGCCAGCAGCCAAGATGGTCAGGGAATAGATACGCAGTATTTT
NA	TRBV25-1	NA	TRBJ1-4	CASSGTGLGEKLFF	TGTGCCAGCAGTGGTACAGGGCTAGGTGAAAAACTGTTTTTT
NA	TRBV11-2	NA	TRBJ1-4	CASSLDNSAEKLFF	TGTGCCAGCAGCTTAGATAACAGCGCGGAAAAACTGTTTTTT
NA	TRBV19	TRBD2	TRBJ2-2	CASSPSTMSGGYTGELFF	TGTGCCAGTAGCCCAAGTACGATGAGCGGGGGGTACACCGGGGAGCTGTTTTTT
NA	TRBV2	NA	TRBJ1-6	CASSEEISYNSPLHF	TGTGCCAGCAGTGAAGAAATAAGTTATAATTCACCCCTCCACTTT
NA	TRBV4-1	NA	TRBJ1-2	CASSQALPGTDYGYTF	TGCGCCAGCAGCCAAGCTCTTCCAGGGACGGACTATGGCTACACCTTC
NA	TRBV29-1	NA	TRBJ2-1	CSGRAGSSYNEQFF	TGCAGCGGGAGGGCGGGTAGCTCCTACAATGAGCAGTTCTTC